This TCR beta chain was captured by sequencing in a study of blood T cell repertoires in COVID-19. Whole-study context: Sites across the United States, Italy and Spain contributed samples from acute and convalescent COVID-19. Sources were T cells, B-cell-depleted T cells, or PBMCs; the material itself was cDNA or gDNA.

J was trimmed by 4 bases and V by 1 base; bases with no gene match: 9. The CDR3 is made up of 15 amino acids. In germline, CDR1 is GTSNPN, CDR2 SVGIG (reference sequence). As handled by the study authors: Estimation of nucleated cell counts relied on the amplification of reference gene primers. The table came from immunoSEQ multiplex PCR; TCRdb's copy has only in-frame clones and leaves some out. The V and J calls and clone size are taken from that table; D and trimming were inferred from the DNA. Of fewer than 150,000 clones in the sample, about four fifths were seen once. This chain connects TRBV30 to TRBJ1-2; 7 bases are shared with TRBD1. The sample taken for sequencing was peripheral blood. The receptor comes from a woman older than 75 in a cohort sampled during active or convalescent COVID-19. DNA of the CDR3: TGTGCCTGGAGTGCACCAGGGGGATCGGGCTATGGCTACACCTTC. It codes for CAWSAPGGSGYGYTF.